The source of this T cell receptor (beta chain) is a study of ipilimumab plus nivolumab after autologous stem cell transplantation (dated by TCRdb to the early 2020s). With respect to the entire study: The median number of doses received by trial patients was four or five for ipilimumab and 8 for nivolumab. The trial enrolled patients with high-risk diffuse large B cell lymphoma, mature T cell lymphoma, or multiple myeloma undergoing autologous transplant. Included in the myeloma cohort were high-risk transplant-naive patients as well as patients relapsing within 3 years of a first autologous transplant. The intent-to-treat population of the trial was made up of 35 to 40 patients. Overall study results and their limits: Combined checkpoint inhibition as post-transplant consolidation was concluded by the authors to appear tolerable. The authors stated that profiles of the T cell receptor repertoire, regulatory T cell phenotype and gut microbiota provided a biologic rationale for studying this approach further.

Checkpoint therapy began 14 to 28 days after autologous transplant, with ipilimumab given at 1 mg/kg intravenously on day 1 of selected weeks. Nivolumab was administered at 3 mg/kg intravenously on day 1 of weeks 1, 4, 7, 10, and every two weeks through week 26. This Phase Ib clinical trial tested ipilimumab plus nivolumab, a combined checkpoint inhibition, as consolidation after autologous stem cell transplantation. A note on this clone: The target of this receptor is not known. Base quality data are lacking; no much larger clone is found one base away.

From the germline V gene, CDR1 is SGHAT and CDR2 is FQNNGV. The CDR3 covers 14 residues, taking in both the cysteine and the phenylalanine. Kept here is only the CDR3 DNA, which spans 42 bases and is read in frame from base 1. At the junction V is shortened by 2 bases and J by 4 bases, with 11 bases in between. Library creation used the immunoSEQ multiplex PCR assay. Not all clones reach the TCRdb copy of this immuneACCESS table, which keeps in-frame sequences only. Checked studies attribute under half of the gap to unresolved V genes and leave the rest unexplained. For this sample there are roughly 40,000 clones; nearly 95% appear just once. Approximately 0.92% of the sample lies in the top ten.

The sequence derives from a male donor with multiple myeloma. The sequence joins TRBV11-2 to TRBJ1-2, and TRBD1 may be the D gene, going by 5 matching bases. The material sequenced was PBMCs, taken in a trial of ipilimumab plus nivolumab as post-transplant consolidation. The DNA reads TGTGCCAGCAGCTTATCGGGGGTTACCTATGGCTACACCTTC. Translated, this gives CASSLSGVTYGYTF.